The T cell receptor beta chain under discussion was sequenced for a study of T cells in Graves' hyperthyroidism and ophthalmopathy. Uncontrolled infection, other autoimmune disease, pregnancy or lactation led to exclusion. Every diagnosis used clinical symptoms, serum thyroxine and TRAb, thyroid ultrasound and orbital computed tomography. TCR beta CDR3 region amplification was performed from RNA transcripts. Carried out on the TCR CDR3, a first-round RT-PCR used the HTBI primer set. Via MiXCR, TCRdb re-called the multiplex PCR reads, giving one row per CDR3 protein. The sample includes about 620,000 distinct CDR3 sequences, about 16% seen only once; the top ten take around 3.9%. This clonotype has ten or more counts. The clonotype comes from a young woman with Graves' hyperthyroidism. The specimen sequenced was blood.

CDR3 in DNA: TGTGCCAGCAGTTTTGGGGCAGGCGGTGACGGCTACACCTTC. Translating gives CASSFGAGGDGYTF. The rearrangement links TRBV12-3 or TRBV12-4 to TRBJ1-2; weak D call: TRBD1 (5 bases). V was pared by 3 bases and J by 8 bases, with 16 bases between. The CDR3 is 14 amino acids.